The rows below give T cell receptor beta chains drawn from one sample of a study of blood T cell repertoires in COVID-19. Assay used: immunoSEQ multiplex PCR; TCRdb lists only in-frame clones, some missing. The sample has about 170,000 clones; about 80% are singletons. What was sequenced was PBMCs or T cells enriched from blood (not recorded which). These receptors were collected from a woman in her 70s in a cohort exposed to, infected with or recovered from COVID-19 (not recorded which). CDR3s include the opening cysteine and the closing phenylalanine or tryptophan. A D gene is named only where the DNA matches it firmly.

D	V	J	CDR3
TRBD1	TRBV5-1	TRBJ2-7	CASSLATGTFFEQYF
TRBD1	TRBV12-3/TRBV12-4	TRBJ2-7	CASSSTGGEQYF
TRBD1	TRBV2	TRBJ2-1	CASSETGGNEQFF
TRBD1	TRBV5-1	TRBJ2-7	CASSIGTGVGEQYF
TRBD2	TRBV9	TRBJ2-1	CASSVGTTDNEQFF
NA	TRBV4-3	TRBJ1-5	CASSQSGGRQPQHF
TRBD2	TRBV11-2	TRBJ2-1	CASSPRSVRELSYNEQFF
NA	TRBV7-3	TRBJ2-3	CASSSGTSTDTQYF
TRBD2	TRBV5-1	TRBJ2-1	CASSLASGRTEQFF
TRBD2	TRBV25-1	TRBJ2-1	CASAQKSGSLTYNEQFF
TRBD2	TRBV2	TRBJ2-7	CASRAGLDNEQYF
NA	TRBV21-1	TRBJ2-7	CASSKRAGGTYEQYF
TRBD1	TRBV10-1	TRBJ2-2	CASRDRGNNTGELFF
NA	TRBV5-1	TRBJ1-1	CASWDTGIAEAFF
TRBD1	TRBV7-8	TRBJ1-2	CASSTGQGGNYGYTF
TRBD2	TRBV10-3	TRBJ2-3	CAIRRTSGNTDTQYF
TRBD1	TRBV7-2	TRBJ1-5	CASSWTGSYSNQPQHF
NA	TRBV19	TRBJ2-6	CASSRRPGTPRYSGANVLTF
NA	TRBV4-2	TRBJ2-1	CASSQDYTHRNEQFF
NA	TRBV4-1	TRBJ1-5	CASSQDQGRARNQPQHF
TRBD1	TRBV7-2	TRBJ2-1	CASSTPGQGLNEQFF
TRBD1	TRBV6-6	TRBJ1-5	CATAPMGQNSNQPQHF
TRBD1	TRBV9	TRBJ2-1	CASSFGQGRHGEQFF
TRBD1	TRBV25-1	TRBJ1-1	CASSERGPRDTEAFF
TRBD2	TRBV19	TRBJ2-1	CASYSGASGSYEQFF
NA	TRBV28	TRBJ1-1	CASSFTLTANLEAFF
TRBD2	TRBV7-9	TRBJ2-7	CASSPPQTSGRGEQYF
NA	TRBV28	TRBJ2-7	CASSLFSGSGQYF
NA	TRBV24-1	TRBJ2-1	CATSASAVRGAASNEQFF
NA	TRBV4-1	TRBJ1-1	CASSPTPGRESEAFF
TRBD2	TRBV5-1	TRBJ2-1	CASSLGSGGAYNEQFF
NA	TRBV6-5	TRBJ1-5	CASSPRPQPQHF
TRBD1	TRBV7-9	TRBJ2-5	CASSSRQGKETQYF
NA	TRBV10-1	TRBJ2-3	CAITGLRGWDTQYF
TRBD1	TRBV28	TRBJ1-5	CASSPFKGQGNYQPQHF
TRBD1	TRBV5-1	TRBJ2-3	CASSLLTGVARTDTQYF
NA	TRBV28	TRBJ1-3	CASSFGGASGNTIYF
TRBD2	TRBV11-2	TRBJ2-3	CASSLGGLEGDTQYF
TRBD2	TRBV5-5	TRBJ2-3	CASTLGGTDTQYF
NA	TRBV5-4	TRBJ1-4	CASSLGFPAGNEKLFF
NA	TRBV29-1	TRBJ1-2	CSVGDSNYGYTF
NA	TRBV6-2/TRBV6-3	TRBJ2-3	CASSLQGSTDTQYF
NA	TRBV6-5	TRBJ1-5	CASSLDGPQHF
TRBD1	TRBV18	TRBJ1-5	CASTQGSGQPQHF
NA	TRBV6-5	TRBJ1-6	CASRFNTGSGSPLHF
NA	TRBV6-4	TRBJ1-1	CASSVLSRTRGPYTEAFF
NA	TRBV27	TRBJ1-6	CASSLSWGGLSPLHF
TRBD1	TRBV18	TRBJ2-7	CASSRGGQGSEQYF
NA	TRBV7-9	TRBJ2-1	CASSLSTDEQFF
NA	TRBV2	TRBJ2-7	CASTRDTLYEQYF
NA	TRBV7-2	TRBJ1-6	CASSLVPGTYSPLHF
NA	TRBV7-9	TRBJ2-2	CASSRRSSSDTGELFF
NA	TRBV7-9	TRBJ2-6	CASTPWAPGANVLTF